The clone carrying this T cell receptor (beta chain) was picked up a small number of times. Its cognate antigen is unknown. Since all of the isolated RNA was reverse transcribed, expressed TCRB transcripts were what got sequenced. Some clones are missing from TCRdb's copy, which holds only in-frame ones; the method was immunoSEQ multiplex PCR. The repertoire includes about 180,000 clones, 13% of them detected once, and 0.62% sits in the top ten. These data originate in a study of beta chain features in type 1 diabetes. Study outcomes and limitations: Researchers report that Type 1 diabetes patients had moderately but significantly shorter TCRB CDR3s across all four CD4+ subsets. For patients, the naive, central memory and Treg TCRB repertoires appeared more alike than for healthy donors. A pattern of fewer insertions and more deletions at VDJ junctions was seen in type 1 diabetes patients.

CDR3 length: 16 residues. Unmatched junction bases numbered 7, after V lost 3 bases and J lost 4 bases. Germline values: CDR1 PRHDT, CDR2 FYEKMQ (reference sequence). The material sequenced was central memory CD4+ T cells from blood. The TCR was taken from a woman between 18 and 30 years old in good health. The chain uses TRBV13 and TRBJ2-4, with 9 bases fitting TRBD2. Written as DNA, the CDR3 is TGTGCCAGCAGCTTCAAGGTTAGCGGGAGAAAAAACATTCAGTACTTC. This sequence encodes CASSFKVSGRKNIQYF.